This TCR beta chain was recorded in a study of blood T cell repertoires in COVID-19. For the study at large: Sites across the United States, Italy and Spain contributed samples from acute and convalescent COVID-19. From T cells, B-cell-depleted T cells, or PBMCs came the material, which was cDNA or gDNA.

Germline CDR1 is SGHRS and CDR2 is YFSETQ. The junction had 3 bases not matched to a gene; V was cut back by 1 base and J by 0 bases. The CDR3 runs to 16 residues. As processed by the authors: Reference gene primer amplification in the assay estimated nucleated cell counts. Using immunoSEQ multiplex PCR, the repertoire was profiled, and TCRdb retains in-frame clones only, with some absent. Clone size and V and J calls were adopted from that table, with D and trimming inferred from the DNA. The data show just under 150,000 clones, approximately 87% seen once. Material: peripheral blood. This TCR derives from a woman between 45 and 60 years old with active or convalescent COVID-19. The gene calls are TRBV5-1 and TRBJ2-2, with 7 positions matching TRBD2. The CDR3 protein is CASSLSGNTNTGELFF. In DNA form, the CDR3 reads TGCGCCAGCAGCTTGAGCGGGAATACGAACACCGGGGAGCTGTTTTTT.